These 20 T cell receptor beta chains were all obtained from the same sample, sequenced in a study of T cell clonotyping in hematopoietic cell transplantation. Regarding time point: recipient sample about 28 days before transplant, after cytoreduction. Clones were sequenced by immunoSEQ multiplex PCR, and TCRdb holds only the in-frame ones, with some missing. The table lists some 36,000 clones, 85% to 95% of them singletons. Sequenced here: peripheral blood mononuclear cells, sampled before stem cell transplant. Source of these receptors: a middle-aged man with chronic myeloid leukemia. Some clones in this sample may be carry-over from other donors' samples.

This clone occurred once. The V gene is TRBV6-1, the J gene TRBJ1-2, with 8 bases that match TRBD1. The trim removed 2 bases at V and 8 bases at J, leaving 13 bases unmatched. This CDR3 has 16 amino acids. From germline, CDR1 is MNHNS and CDR2 SASEGT. The CDR3 DNA reads as TGTGCCAGCAGTGAACGGCAGGGGGCGACGATTTTCGGCTACACCTTC. Translating gives CASSERQGATIFGYTF.

The V gene is TRBV28, the J gene TRBJ1-6; no firm D call. The CDR3 length is 12 residues. V lost 5 bases and J 7 bases, leaving 6 bases between the germline ends. In germline, CDR1 is MDHEN, CDR2 SYDVKM. The CDR3 loop reads CASSRPNSPLHF. For the CDR3, the DNA is TGTGCCAGCAGTAGGCCGAATTCACCCCTCCACTTT.

The rearrangement joins TRBV4-3 to TRBJ2-5; 7 positions match TRBD1. From germline, CDR1 is LGHNA and CDR2 YSLEER. Trimming at V came to 1 base and at J to 5 bases, leaving 4 bases not matched to a gene. The CDR3 consists of 14 residues. This chain's CDR3 is CASSQGQGWETQYF. DNA of the CDR3: TGCGCCAGCAGCCAAGGACAGGGTTGGGAGACCCAGTACTTC.

Here the CDR3 reads CASSLGGASHTGELFF. The CDR3 coding sequence is TGTGCCAGCAGCTTAGGAGGGGCCTCGCACACCGGGGAGCTGTTTTTT. The rearrangement links TRBV11-3 to TRBJ2-2, with D perhaps matching TRBD1 or TRBD2 (5 bases each). V lost 1 base and J lost 3, with 12 bases in between. The CDR3 is 16 amino acids. Germline values: CDR1 SGHNT, CDR2 YENEEA.

This clone was seen once. The J gene is TRBJ2-7, the V gene TRBV6-6, with 8 bases aligning to TRBD1. The CDR3 loop spans 16 amino acids. Germline V lookup: CDR1 MNHNY, CDR2 SVGAGI (reference sequence). V shed 6 bases and J 3 bases; nucleotides not matched to a gene: 13. CDR3 residues: CASRPLTGQGNYEQYF. The CDR3, as DNA: TGTGCCAGCAGACCCCTTACAGGACAGGGTAACTACGAGCAGTACTTC.

To note about this clone: At one end the junction does not follow the germline gene, possibly because of a read error. The chain combines TRBV10-3 with TRBJ2-1; 13 bases line up with TRBD2. The germline V gene encodes CDR1 ENHRY and CDR2 SYGVKD. The CDR3 extends over 16 amino acids. CDR3 sequence reads: CAISLLVNPGLAGRVF. CDR3 nucleotide sequence: TGTGCCATCAGCCTACTAGTGAATCCGGGACTAGCGGGAAGGGTCTTC.

The chain has TRBV5-1 and TRBJ2-1; 9 bases match TRBD1. J lost 8 bases, V lost 4 bases, and 7 bases had no gene match. This CDR3 region has 14 residues. CDR1 is SGHRS and CDR2 is YFSETQ in the germline V gene. The CDR3 reads CASSPGTGLYEQFF. As DNA, the CDR3 is TGCGCCAGCAGCCCCGGGACAGGGTTGTATGAGCAGTTCTTC.

The chain links TRBV30 to TRBJ1-3; D ambiguous. The CDR3 has 13 amino acids. V lost 5 bases and J 1 base, leaving 9 bases between the germline ends. Germline loops: CDR1 GTSNPN, CDR2 SVGIG (reference sequence). The CDR3 coding sequence is TGTGCCTGGGCCCCGGTTTCTGGAAACACCATATATTTT. It codes for CAWAPVSGNTIYF.

The chain couples TRBV6-4 to TRBJ2-1, with D possibly matching TRBD1 (5 bases). The V and J ends lost 0 bases and 3 bases respectively, with 12 bases between them. The CDR3 loop spans 16 amino acids. CDR1 is MRHNA and CDR2 is SNTAGT in the germline V gene. The CDR3 sequence is CASSDSGQGSYNEQFF. CDR3 bases: TGTGCCAGCAGTGACTCAGGGCAGGGAAGCTACAATGAGCAGTTCTTC.

This clone was picked up one time. This sequence joins TRBV19 and TRBJ2-3; D could derive from TRBD1 or TRBD2 (7 bases each). V was shortened by 7 bases and J by 4 bases, with 15 bases between the two germline ends. The CDR3 extends over 14 amino acids. The germline V gene has CDR1 LNHDA and CDR2 SQIVND (reference sequence). The CDR3 region is CASTTGAGADTQYF. Here the CDR3 DNA reads TGTGCCAGTACTACAGGGGCGGGAGCAGATACGCAGTATTTT.

This chain links TRBV7-8 with TRBJ2-5, with TRBD2 matching 15 bases. The CDR3 is 17 residues long. V shed 1 base and J 4 bases; nucleotides not matched to a gene: 4. CDR1 and CDR2 (germline): SGHVS, FQNEAQ. For the CDR3, the DNA is TGTGCCAGCAGCTTAGAGGGGGGACTAGCGGGGGGAGAGACCCAGTACTTC. Translating it yields CASSLEGGLAGGETQYF.

The V call is TRBV19, the J call TRBJ2-2, with no clear D. This CDR3 region has 13 residues. Germline CDR1 and CDR2: LNHDA and SQIVND (reference sequence). V lost 7 bases and J 5 bases, leaving 11 bases between the germline ends. DNA of the CDR3: TGTGCCAGTACTGGGATGGGTACCGGGGAGCTGTTTTTT. This translates into CASTGMGTGELFF.

The V call is TRBV29-1, the J call TRBJ1-5; D gene ambiguous. Trimming took 6 bases from V and 7 from J, leaving 16 bases between them. CDR1 is SQVTM, CDR2 ANQGSEA, per germline. This CDR3 comprises 13 residues. This CDR3 is CSVRFSFGQPQHF. CDR3 sequence (DNA): TGCAGCGTCCGATTTTCGTTTGGACAGCCCCAGCATTTT.

The chain combines TRBV9 with TRBJ2-2; D is uncertain. Trimming left V 0 bases short and J 0 bases short, with 9 bases between. This CDR3 has 16 residues. Germline V CDR1 and CDR2: SGDLS, YYNGEE. CDR3: CASSVGPSPNTGELFF. CDR3 nucleotides: TGTGCCAGCAGCGTAGGGCCCAGCCCGAACACCGGGGAGCTGTTTTTT.

This sequence joins TRBV4-3 and TRBJ2-7, with a weak D call TRBD1 (5 bases). Trimming stripped 0 bases from V and 2 bases from J, with 11 bases between. In germline, CDR1 is LGHNA, CDR2 YSLEER. The CDR3 is 15 amino acids. CDR3 bases: TGCGCCAGCAGCCAAGACCGGACACTCGCCTACGAGCAGTACTTC. It yields the protein CASSQDRTLAYEQYF.

The chain has TRBV7-8 and TRBJ2-7; 7 nucleotides match TRBD2. The ends lost 1 base at V and 9 bases at J; junction bases unmatched: 9. Germline values: CDR1 SGHVS, CDR2 FQNEAQ. There are 14 residues in the CDR3. As DNA, the CDR3 is TGTGCCAGCAGCTTAGAGGGCCGAGGACTAGGGCAGTACTTC. This gives the protein CASSLEGRGLGQYF.

V is TRBV6-6 and J is TRBJ1-2, with 9 nucleotides matching TRBD1. V shed 8 bases and J 10 bases; nucleotides not matched to a gene: 14. Germline CDR1 reads MNHNY; CDR2 reads SVGAGI (reference sequence). This CDR3 region has 14 residues. The CDR3 here is CASRPRRDRAVYTF. The CDR3 DNA follows: TGTGCCAGCCGCCCTAGACGGGACAGGGCGGTCTACACCTTC.

The rearrangement uses TRBV5-1 and TRBJ2-1; TRBD2 matches 7 bases. The CDR3 sequence is 14 residues long. The ends lost 8 bases at V and 5 bases at J; junction bases unmatched: 10. The germline CDR1 and CDR2 sequences are SGHRS and YFSETQ. This CDR3 reads CAREHRGEDNEQFF. CDR3 coding DNA: TGCGCCAGGGAACACCGGGGGGAGGACAATGAGCAGTTCTTC.

The rearrangement joins TRBV9 to TRBJ2-1; 8 bases align to TRBD1. The CDR3 covers 13 residues. With 5 bases clipped from V and 3 bases from J, the junction kept 1 base outside the gene matches. Germline V lookup: CDR1 SGDLS, CDR2 YYNGEE. DNA of the CDR3: TGTGCCAGCAGAGGACAGGGCTACAATGAGCAGTTCTTC. Its translation is CASRGQGYNEQFF.

The V and J genes are TRBV6-5 and TRBJ2-7; D gene unclear. Per germline, CDR1 MNHEY and CDR2 SVGAGI. The CDR3 runs 13 residues. The V end lost 5 bases, the J end lost 5 bases, and 13 bases lay between the germline ends. CDR3 in amino acids: CASSVRLANEQYF. CDR3 DNA sequence: TGTGCCAGCAGTGTGAGACTGGCGAACGAGCAGTACTTC.